A single sample gave rise to the 22 T cell receptor beta chains below, sequenced in a study of T-cell memory formation after mild COVID-19. TCRdb analysed the 5' RACE reads with MiXCR anew, one entry per CDR3 protein. The data contain around 34,000 distinct CDR3 sequences, around 8% of them singletons. The specimen sequenced was PBMCs or a T cell subset sorted from them (not recorded which). These receptors were collected from a man in his late teens or twenties who had mild COVID-19 (a few samples of this study predate the infection). Cell type and time point are not known.

In this sample, this clonotype turned up many times. The chain couples TRBV5-1 to TRBJ2-7; 9 bases line up with TRBD1. CDR3 length: 14 residues. From germline, CDR1 is SGHRS and CDR2 YFSETQ. V lost 2 bases, J lost 3 bases, and 3 bases stayed unmatched. The CDR3 DNA reads as TGCGCCAGCAGCTTCGGGACAGGGCTCTACGAGCAGTACTTC. This encodes CASSFGTGLYEQYF.

In regard to this clonotype: A much larger clone differs from this one at a single base, so this may be a read error. The chain links TRBV4-3 to TRBJ1-2; D might be TRBD1 (5 bases). Germline loops: CDR1 LGHNA, CDR2 YSLEER. The CDR3 runs to 12 residues. Trimming removed 8 bases from V and 5 bases from J, with 12 bases in between. As DNA, the CDR3 is TGCGCCAGCGGAGGGGAGTGTTATGGCTACACCTTC. Amino acids: CASGGECYGYTF.

This clonotype was seen many times. The chain joins TRBV27 to TRBJ2-1; 7 bases align to TRBD1. Trimming removed 5 bases from V and 10 bases from J; junction bases left unmatched: 8. CDR1 MNHEY and CDR2 SMNVEV come from the germline V gene (reference sequence). This CDR3 comprises 13 residues. The CDR3 is CASSLLTGNEQFF. CDR3 sequence (DNA): TGTGCCAGCAGTCTATTGACAGGGAACGAGCAGTTCTTC.

This clonotype has a count of ten or more. The chain is built from TRBV7-2 and TRBJ1-3; TRBD1 agrees at 8 bases. V trimming: 8 bases; J trimming: 0 bases; junction bases outside the gene matches: 15. Germline V gives CDR1 SGHTA, CDR2 FQGNSA. CDR3 length equals 18 residues. The CDR3 DNA follows: TGTGCCAGCGTTGTGAGCTGGGACAGGACTTCCTCTGGAAACACCATATATTTT. It encodes CASVVSWDRTSSGNTIYF. Together with reference TRBV7-2 and TRBJ1-3, the CDR3 gives the full variable domain: GAGVSQSPSNKVTEKGKDVELRCDPISGHTALYWYRQSLGQGLEFLIYFQGNSAPDKSGLPSDRFSAERTGGSVSTLTIQRTQQEDSAVYLCASVVSWDRTSSGNTIYFGEGSWLTVV.

The V gene is TRBV27, the J gene TRBJ2-1; 7 bases match TRBD1. The CDR3 totals 16 residues. The V and J ends lost 8 bases and 4 bases, in that order; junction bases with no gene match: 14. Germline loops: CDR1 MNHEY, CDR2 SMNVEV (reference sequence). The CDR3 spells CASSSILRGTYNEQFF. CDR3 DNA: TGTGCCAGCTCCTCCATCCTCAGGGGGACATACAATGAGCAGTTCTTC.

In its sample, this clonotype was seen many times. The rearrangement links TRBV12-3 or TRBV12-4 to TRBJ1-2; D remains ambiguous. The CDR3 sequence is 13 residues long. V was shortened by 4 bases and J by 4 bases, with 10 bases between the two germline ends. For the CDR3, the DNA is TGTGCCAGCAGTTACGGGGAGGCCTATGGCTACACCTTC. Protein sequence: CASSYGEAYGYTF.

This clonotype was detected ten times or more. The J gene is TRBJ1-2, the V gene TRBV7-2, with 7 bases fitting TRBD1. Germline V lookup: CDR1 SGHTA, CDR2 FQGNSA. V shed 4 bases and J 4 bases; nucleotides not matched to a gene: 6. The CDR3 runs to 14 residues. The CDR3 bases are TGTGCCAGCAGCTCACGACAGGGCTTCTATGGCTACACCTTC. Translation: CASSSRQGFYGYTF.

This clonotype has just a few counts. In DNA form, the CDR3 reads TGCAGTGCTAGGTTCCGGGGGGACCATGAGCAGTTCTTC. This translates into CSARFRGDHEQFF. V and J are TRBV20-1 and TRBJ2-1; 7 bases match TRBD2. CDR1 is DFQATT and CDR2 is SNEGSKA in the germline V gene (reference sequence). J was trimmed by 8 bases and V by 3 bases; bases with no gene match: 7. This CDR3 comprises 13 residues.

The J gene is TRBJ1-5, the V gene TRBV6-5; D unclear. The CDR3 extends over 12 amino acids. V was pared by 2 bases and J by 9 bases, with 8 bases between. In germline, CDR1 is MNHEY, CDR2 SVGAGI. The CDR3 region is CASSYPGGPQHF. The CDR3 nucleotides read TGTGCCAGCAGTTACCCCGGAGGGCCCCAGCATTTT.

This clonotype was seen repeatedly, ten times or more. The V and J genes are TRBV3-1 and TRBJ2-7, with 8 bases identical to TRBD1. Germline values: CDR1 LGHDT, CDR2 YNNKEL (reference sequence). The CDR3 has 14 residues. J lost 2 bases, V lost 4 bases, and 4 bases had no gene match. The CDR3: CASSPRTGTYEQYF. The CDR3 region has the DNA TGTGCCAGCAGCCCACGGACAGGGACCTACGAGCAGTACTTC.

The chain recombines TRBV3-1 with TRBJ1-6; D ambiguous. The CDR3 consists of 18 residues. CDR1 and CDR2 from the germline V gene are LGHDT and YNNKEL (reference sequence). The V end was cut by 0 bases, the J end by 0 bases, with 12 bases between. CDR3 in DNA: TGTGCCAGCAGCCAAGATCGAGAGGAGATCTCCTATAATTCACCCCTCCACTTT. Translated: CASSQDREEISYNSPLHF.

This clonotype was detected a few times. The chain uses TRBV12-3 or TRBV12-4 and TRBJ1-1, with D possibly TRBD1 on 5 matching bases. CDR3 length equals 11 residues. V lost 10 bases, J lost 7 bases, and 13 bases lay in between. The CDR3 bases are TGTGCCACCCAAACAGGAATTGAAGCTTTCTTT. Protein: CATQTGIEAFF.

This clonotype was counted ten times or more. J is TRBJ2-1 and V is TRBV5-5; 10 nucleotides line up with TRBD2. V dropped 3 bases and J dropped 4; count of bases not matched to a gene: 10. Germline lookup yields CDR1 SGHKS and CDR2 YYEKEE (reference sequence). The CDR3 is made up of 17 amino acids. CDR3 sequence (DNA): TGTGCCAGCAGCTGGTTTAGCGGGGGGTCTAGGTACAATGAGCAGTTCTTC. Residues: CASSWFSGGSRYNEQFF.

The sample holds a few counts of this clonotype. The chain employs TRBV10-2 and TRBJ2-7, with D perhaps given as TRBD1 or TRBD2 (5 bases each). The CDR3 contains 13 residues. CDR1 and CDR2 from the germline V gene are WSHSY and SAAADI. V gave up 7 bases and J gave up 0 bases, with 10 bases separating them. Here the CDR3 DNA reads TGCGCCAGCATGCCAGGGAGCTCCTACGAGCAGTACTTC. It is translated as CASMPGSSYEQYF.

This clonotype was seen repeatedly, ten times or more. V gene TRBV11-1 combines with J gene TRBJ2-5; D is perhaps TRBD1 (5 bases). Trimming took 3 bases from V and 5 from J, leaving 25 bases between them. This CDR3 is built from 18 residues. Germline CDR1 is SGHAT and CDR2 is FQDESV (reference sequence). CDR3 nucleotide sequence: TGTGCCAGCAGCTTTTTCCCCCCAGGGATCCGAAAAGAGGAGACCCAGTACTTC. Its translation is CASSFFPPGIRKEETQYF.

This clonotype was recorded many times. V is TRBV19 and J is TRBJ2-1; D is possibly TRBD2 (6 bases). There are 13 residues in the CDR3. CDR1 is LNHDA, CDR2 SQIVND, per germline (reference sequence). V was cut by 3 bases and J by 6 bases, with 9 bases left in between. The CDR3 reads CASSIGTANEQFF. In DNA, the CDR3 is TGTGCCAGTAGTATCGGGACTGCCAATGAGCAGTTCTTC.

This clonotype was picked up many times. The gene calls are TRBV5-1 and TRBJ2-7; perhaps TRBD1 as D (6 bases). From germline, CDR1 is SGHRS and CDR2 YFSETQ. This CDR3 spans 13 amino acids. Deletions cut 4 bases from V and 5 bases from J, with 13 bases between. CDR3 coding DNA: TGCGCCAGCAGCCCTGACAGGACCCACGAGCAGTACTTC. Protein: CASSPDRTHEQYF.

This clonotype was seen many times. The chain combines TRBV4-1 with TRBJ2-3, with D perhaps TRBD2 (6 bases). Germline loops: CDR1 MGHRA, CDR2 YSYEKL. V gave up 3 bases and J gave up 0 bases, with 7 bases separating them. The CDR3 is 14 amino acids. The CDR3 coding sequence is TGCGCCAGCAGCCAGCGGGGAAGCACAGATACGCAGTATTTT. It codes for CASSQRGSTDTQYF.

This clonotype was counted ten times or more. The CDR3 protein is CASSLAGQGVGEQFF. The CDR3, as DNA: TGTGCCAGCAGCTTAGCCGGACAGGGGGTTGGTGAGCAGTTCTTC. This sequence joins TRBV7-2 and TRBJ2-1, with 10 bases aligning to TRBD1. CDR1 SGHTA and CDR2 FQGNSA come from the germline V gene. The CDR3 runs to 15 residues. J gave up 9 bases and V 0 bases, and 5 bases lay outside the gene matches.

The sample holds many counts of this clonotype. This chain joins TRBV21-1 and TRBJ2-7; the table's TRBD1 call for D was not verified on the DNA. TRBV21-1 is marked as a pseudogene. CDR3 size: 16 residues. This chain's CDR3 is CASSKDRERMTYEQYV. DNA for the CDR3: TGTGCCAGCAGCAAAGATCGGGAACGGATGACCTACGAGCAGTACGTC.

The table lists this clonotype with many counts. The chain uses TRBV5-1 and TRBJ2-7; 12 positions match TRBD2. CDR3 length equals 13 residues. CDR1 and CDR2 from the germline V gene are SGHRS and YFSETQ. J gave up 5 bases and V 7 bases, and 4 bases lay outside the gene matches. DNA for the CDR3: TGCGCCAGCCAACTAGCGGGGGGCAACGAGCAGTACTTC. It specifies CASQLAGGNEQYF.

This clonotype was counted at least ten times. This chain joins TRBV5-1 and TRBJ2-7, with D perhaps being TRBD1 or TRBD2 (5 bases each). The CDR3 spans 14 residues. The V and J ends lost 1 base and 5 bases respectively, with 13 bases between them. Germline V lookup: CDR1 SGHRS, CDR2 YFSETQ. The CDR3 DNA follows: TGCGCCAGCAGCTTGATAGAGGGGCACGACGAGCAGTACTTC. Translation: CASSLIEGHDEQYF.